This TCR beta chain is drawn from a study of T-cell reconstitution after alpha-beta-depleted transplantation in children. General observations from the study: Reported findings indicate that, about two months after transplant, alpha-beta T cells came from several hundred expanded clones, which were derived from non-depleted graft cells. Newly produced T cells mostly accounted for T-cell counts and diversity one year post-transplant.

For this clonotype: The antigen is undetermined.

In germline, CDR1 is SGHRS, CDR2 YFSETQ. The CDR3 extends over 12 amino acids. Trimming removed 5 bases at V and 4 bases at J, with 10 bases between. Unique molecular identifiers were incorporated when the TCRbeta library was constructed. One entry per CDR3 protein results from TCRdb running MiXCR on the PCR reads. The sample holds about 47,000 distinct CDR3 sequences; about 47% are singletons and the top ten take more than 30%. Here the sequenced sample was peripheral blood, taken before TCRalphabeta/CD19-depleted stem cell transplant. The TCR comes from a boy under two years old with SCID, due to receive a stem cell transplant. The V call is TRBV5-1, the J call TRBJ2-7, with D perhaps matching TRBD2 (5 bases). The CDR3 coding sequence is TGCGCCAGCAGGAGAGGAGGTTACGAGCAGTACTTC. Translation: CASRRGGYEQYF.